The T cell receptor (beta chain) under discussion was sequenced for a study of cytomegalovirus exposure and HLA in healthy donors. Study-level results: Another analysis was done later, and it associated fewer than 20,000 TCR beta sequences with HLA alleles at 0.05 false discovery rate.

From germline, CDR1 is SGHTS and CDR2 YDEGEE. The CDR3 extends over 15 amino acids. V was pared by 3 bases and J by 3 bases, with 5 bases of the junction left unmatched. Regarding this clone: Its cognate antigen is unknown.

PCR used 60 Vbeta primers and 13 Jbeta primers. Profiled with immunoSEQ multiplex PCR; TCRdb holds only in-frame clones, not every one. In the table there are fewer than 120,000 clones, around 80% of which are singletons. The rearrangement joins TRBV5-8 to TRBJ1-4, with 7 nucleotides matching TRBD1. The source of this sequence is a man aged 25-40 years in good health and CMV-seropositive. Sequencing was done on a sample of PBMCs. In DNA form, the CDR3 reads TGTGCCAGCAGCTGGACGGGACAGTCTAATGAAAAACTGTTTTTT. Residues: CASSWTGQSNEKLFF.